These 24 T cell receptor beta chains came from one sample sequenced in a study of control samples from healthy donors and cancer patients. Assay: immunoSEQ multiplex PCR; the TCRdb copy retains only in-frame clones and omits some. The profile covers about 89,000 clones, with under 90% appearing a single time and over 2% taken by the ten largest. The material sequenced was blood. The receptors here all came from a middle-aged woman in good health.

CDR3 in DNA: TGCGCCAGCAGCTTGGACTCGTTGGCAGGGGTCACCGGGGAGCTGTTTTTT. Residues: CASSLDSLAGVTGELFF. The rearrangement uses TRBV5-1 and TRBJ2-2; possibly TRBD1 for D (6 bases). Trimming left V 0 bases short and J 4 bases short, with 16 bases between. The CDR3 has 17 residues. The V gene's germline CDR1 is SGHRS and CDR2 YFSETQ.

This chain joins TRBV4-3 and TRBJ2-3; D not resolved. In germline, CDR1 is LGHNA, CDR2 YSLEER. The CDR3 is made up of 16 amino acids. V was clipped by 3 bases and J by 0 bases, with 13 bases between them. As DNA, the CDR3 is TGCGCCAGCAGCCATGCTCGGACGGATAGCACAGATACGCAGTATTTT. This gives the protein CASSHARTDSTDTQYF.

The chain joins TRBV9 to TRBJ2-7; weak D call: TRBD2 (6 bases). Trimming removed 5 bases at V and 2 bases at J, with 14 bases between. The CDR3 length is 14 residues. Germline V gene data show CDR1 as SGDLS and CDR2 as YYNGEE. The DNA for the CDR3 is TGTGCCAGCAGTTTAGCGGAGGGGCCCTACGAGCAGTACTTC. It codes for CASSLAEGPYEQYF.

The rearrangement joins TRBV5-6 to TRBJ2-3, with 9 bases fitting TRBD2. The CDR3 loop spans 14 amino acids. The germline CDR1 and CDR2 sequences are SGHDT and YYEEEE. V trimming: 5 bases; J trimming: 3 bases; junction bases outside the gene matches: 4. The CDR3 sequence is CASSRSGGTDTQYF. CDR3 nucleotide sequence: TGTGCCAGCAGTCGAAGCGGGGGGACAGATACGCAGTATTTT.

The J gene is TRBJ2-7, the V gene TRBV13, with 14 bases identical to TRBD2. The CDR3 covers 16 residues. The germline V gene encodes CDR1 PRHDT and CDR2 FYEKMQ (reference sequence). The ends lost 3 bases at V and 7 bases at J; junction bases unmatched: 8. CDR3 nucleotide sequence: TGTGCCAGCAGCTTCATGACTAGCGGGGGGGCCGGTGAGCAGTACTTC. This codes for CASSFMTSGGAGEQYF.

The V gene is TRBV6-5, the J gene TRBJ2-7; 11 bases match TRBD1. From germline, CDR1 is MNHEY and CDR2 SVGAGI. CDR3 length equals 15 residues. With V trimmed by 0 bases and J by 9 bases, 7 bases remained unmatched. CDR3 in amino acids: CASSYSVMGTGGQYF. Written as DNA, the CDR3 is TGTGCCAGCAGTTACTCAGTAATGGGGACAGGGGGGCAGTACTTC.

J is TRBJ2-7 and V is TRBV18, with D possibly being TRBD1 or TRBD2 (5 bases each). V was shortened by 1 base and J by 6 bases, with 13 bases between the two germline ends. Germline CDR1 reads KGHSH; CDR2 reads LQKENI. The length of the CDR3 is 14 residues. In nucleotides, the CDR3 is TGTGCCAGCTCACCACTTGGCAGGGCGGGCGAGCAGTACTTC. Translation gives CASSPLGRAGEQYF.

The chain has TRBV7-9 and TRBJ2-5, with TRBD2 identical over 16 bases. The germline CDR1 and CDR2 sequences are SEHNR and FQNEAQ (reference sequence). The V gene end was trimmed by 5 bases and the J gene end by 1 base; junction bases not matched to a gene: 4. The CDR3 is made up of 17 amino acids. The CDR3 reads CASSPGTSGGAQETQYF. The CDR3 DNA reads as TGTGCCAGCAGCCCAGGGACTAGCGGGGGGGCCCAAGAGACCCAGTACTTC. The whole variable domain, filled in from reference TRBV7-9 and TRBJ2-5, reads DTGVSQNPRHKITKRGQNVTFRCDPISEHNRLYWYRQTLGQGPEFLTYFQNEAQLEKSRLLSDRFSAERPKGSFSTLEIQRTEQGDSAMYLCASSPGTSGGAQETQYFGPGTRLLVL.

This clone turned up a few times. CDR3 nucleotide sequence: TGTGCCAGCAGTTACTCGAAATGGACTGAAGCTTTCTTT. It is translated as CASSYSKWTEAFF. The gene calls are TRBV6-5 and TRBJ1-1; no clear D. Germline CDR1 and CDR2: MNHEY and SVGAGI. V lost 0 bases and J 5 bases, leaving 7 bases between the germline ends. The CDR3 sequence is 13 residues long.

CDR3 sequence: CASPTGNRGGAEAFF. CDR3 coding DNA: TGTGCCAGCCCGACGGGGAACAGGGGAGGGGCTGAAGCTTTCTTT. The chain recombines TRBV11-3 with TRBJ1-1, with 7 nucleotides matching TRBD1. The J segment lost 6 bases and the V segment lost 8 bases, leaving 15 bases of the junction unmatched. The germline V gene encodes CDR1 SGHNT and CDR2 YENEEA. The CDR3 runs to 15 residues. The full variable domain, its missing parts supplied by reference TRBV11-3 and TRBJ1-1, is EAGVVQSPRYKIIEKKQPVAFWCNPISGHNTLYWYLQNLGQGPELLIRYENEEAVDDSQLPKDRFSAERLKGVDSTLKIQPAELGDSAVYLCASPTGNRGGAEAFFGQGTRLTVV.

The rearrangement links TRBV4-1 to TRBJ2-2; D not certain. With 0 bases removed from V and 1 base from J, the gap between germline ends came to 6 bases. Germline assignment: CDR1 MGHRA and CDR2 YSYEKL. This CDR3 has 15 amino acids. The chain's CDR3 is CASSQESQNTGELFF. CDR3 DNA: TGCGCCAGCAGCCAAGAAAGCCAGAACACCGGGGAGCTGTTTTTT.

This chain connects TRBV5-4 to TRBJ1-3; D is possibly TRBD1 (5 bases). CDR1 SGHNT and CDR2 YYREEE come from the germline V gene (reference sequence). CDR3 size: 17 residues. V was shortened by 3 bases and J by 0 bases, with 16 bases between the two germline ends. Written as DNA, the CDR3 is TGTGCCAGCAGCTCGGGCTTGACAGCGAACTCTGGAAACACCATATATTTT. It yields the protein CASSSGLTANSGNTIYF. Based on the CDR3 plus reference TRBV5-4 and TRBJ1-3, the full variable domain is ETGVTQSPTHLIKTRGQQVTLRCSSQSGHNTVSWYQQALGQGPQFIFQYYREEENGRGNFPPRFSGLQFPNYSSELNVNALELDDSALYLCASSSGLTANSGNTIYFGEGSWLTVV.

The CDR3 nucleotides read TGTGCCAGCAGCCACACTCATTCACCCCTCCACTTT. Encoded protein: CASSHTHSPLHF. The chain employs TRBV13 and TRBJ1-6; D not certain. V dropped 5 bases and J dropped 8 bases, with 7 bases sitting between them. The CDR3 extends over 12 amino acids. CDR1 is PRHDT, CDR2 FYEKMQ, per germline (reference sequence).

The rearrangement uses TRBV2 and TRBJ2-2, with TRBD1 matching over 7 bases. CDR3 size: 15 residues. Germline values: CDR1 SNHLY, CDR2 FYNNEI. J lost 2 bases, V lost 5 bases, and 5 bases had no gene match. CDR3 sequence reads: CASSPGQKNTGELFF. DNA for the CDR3: TGTGCCAGCAGTCCGGGACAGAAAAACACCGGGGAGCTGTTTTTT.

This clone was observed a single time. The V and J genes are TRBV6-2 or TRBV6-3 and TRBJ1-2; D is perhaps TRBD1 (6 bases). Trimming removed 5 bases at V and 2 bases at J, with 9 bases between. CDR1 is MNHEY, CDR2 SVGEGT, per germline. The CDR3 loop spans 13 amino acids. CDR3: CASSQQGNYGYTF. The CDR3 nucleotides are TGTGCCAGCAGTCAACAGGGAAACTATGGCTACACCTTC.

The rearrangement links TRBV14 to TRBJ1-2, with 7 bases lining up with TRBD1. Germline lookup yields CDR1 SGHDN and CDR2 FVKESK. This CDR3 has 15 residues. V lost 1 base to trimming and J lost 4 bases; unmatched junction nucleotides: 6. The CDR3 reads CASSQVRGRGYGYTF. CDR3 bases: TGTGCCAGCAGCCAAGTGAGGGGGCGAGGCTATGGCTACACCTTC. Together with reference TRBV14 and TRBJ1-2, the CDR3 gives the full variable domain: EAGVTQFPSHSVIEKGQTVTLRCDPISGHDNLYWYRRVMGKEIKFLLHFVKESKQDESGMPNNRFLAERTGGTYSTLKVQPAELEDSGVYFCASSQVRGRGYGYTFGSGTRLTVV.

The chain carries TRBV18 and TRBJ1-1, with a weak D call TRBD1 (5 bases). CDR1 is KGHSH and CDR2 is LQKENI in the germline V gene. Trimming took 6 bases from V and 1 from J, leaving 15 bases between them. This CDR3 has 15 amino acids. CDR3 DNA sequence: TGTGCCAGCTCGCTCCTCGGGGGGTCGAACACTGAAGCTTTCTTT. This translates into CASSLLGGSNTEAFF. Using reference TRBV18 and TRBJ1-1 for the parts outside the CDR3, the full variable domain is NAGVMQNPRHLVRRRGQEARLRCSPMKGHSHVYWYRQLPEEGLKFMVYLQKENIIDESGMPKERFSAEFPKEGPSILRIQQVVRGDSAAYFCASSLLGGSNTEAFFGQGTRLTVV.

The chain employs TRBV18 and TRBJ2-7, with 10 positions matching TRBD2. This CDR3 spans 16 amino acids. Germline values: CDR1 KGHSH, CDR2 LQKENI. With 2 bases clipped from V and 5 bases from J, the junction kept 9 bases outside the gene matches. CDR3 region: CASSPVHSGGANEQYF. The CDR3 DNA reads TGTGCCAGCTCACCAGTTCACAGCGGGGGGGCCAACGAGCAGTACTTC.

The V and J genes are TRBV6-1 and TRBJ2-7; the D gene is possibly TRBD2 (6 bases). The CDR3 covers 15 residues. Trimming cost V 0 bases and J 3 bases, with 12 bases left between them. Germline CDR1 and CDR2: MNHNS and SASEGT. CDR3 loop: CASSEAGGLFYEQYF. In DNA, the CDR3 is TGTGCCAGCAGTGAAGCCGGCGGACTATTCTACGAGCAGTACTTC.

The chain couples TRBV2 to TRBJ1-6; D uncertain. The length of the CDR3 is 13 residues. V dropped 6 bases and J dropped 7 bases, with 10 bases sitting between them. Germline loops: CDR1 SNHLY, CDR2 FYNNEI. In DNA form, the CDR3 reads TGTGCCAGCAGAGTCGGTCGGAATTCACCCCTCCACTTT. As protein: CASRVGRNSPLHF.

The V and J genes are TRBV5-1 and TRBJ1-2; unclear D gene. V gave up 5 bases and J gave up 6 bases, with 14 bases separating them. The CDR3 sequence is 13 residues long. The germline CDR1 and CDR2 sequences are SGHRS and YFSETQ. CDR3 region: CASSSRESNGYTF. The CDR3 bases are TGCGCCAGCAGTAGTCGAGAGAGCAATGGCTACACCTTC.

This clone was counted a few times. The genes are TRBV2 and TRBJ2-3, with 9 bases identical to TRBD1. Germline V gene sequence: CDR1 SNHLY, CDR2 FYNNEI. The trim removed 5 bases at V and 1 base at J, leaving 4 bases unmatched. CDR3 length: 15 amino acids. The CDR3 here is CASSLRTGGTDTQYF. The CDR3 DNA reads TGTGCCAGCAGTTTAAGGACAGGGGGCACAGATACGCAGTATTTT.

This clone was seen a few times. This chain links TRBV7-9 with TRBJ1-3; D might be TRBD1 (5 bases). Germline values: CDR1 SEHNR, CDR2 FQNEAQ (reference sequence). The V and J ends lost 1 base and 8 bases respectively, with 9 bases between them. This CDR3 spans 13 amino acids. In DNA, the CDR3 is TGTGCCAGCAGCTTAGATGGGGGAGACACCATATATTTT. Its translation is CASSLDGGDTIYF.

The chain combines TRBV27 with TRBJ2-6; tentative D call: TRBD1 (6 bases). Trimming shortened V by 5 bases and J by 0 bases, and 20 bases separated the two germline ends. Germline assignment: CDR1 MNHEY and CDR2 SMNVEV (reference sequence). The CDR3 has 19 amino acids. The CDR3 nucleotides are TGTGCCAGCAGTAGCGCTGGGGGCCGAACCTTCTCTGGGGCCAACGTCCTGACTTTC. It is translated as CASSSAGGRTFSGANVLTF.